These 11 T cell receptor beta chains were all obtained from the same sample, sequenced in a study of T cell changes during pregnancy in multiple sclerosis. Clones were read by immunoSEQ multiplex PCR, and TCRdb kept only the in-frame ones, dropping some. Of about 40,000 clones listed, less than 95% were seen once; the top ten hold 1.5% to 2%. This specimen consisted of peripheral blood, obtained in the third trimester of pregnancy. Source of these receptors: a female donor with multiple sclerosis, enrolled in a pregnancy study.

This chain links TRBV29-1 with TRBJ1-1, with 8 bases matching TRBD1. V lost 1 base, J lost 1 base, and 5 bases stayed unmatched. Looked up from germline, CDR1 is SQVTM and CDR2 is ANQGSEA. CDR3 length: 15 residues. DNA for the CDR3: TGCAGCGTTGAAGGTTCAGGGGGCAAGAACACTGAAGCTTTCTTT. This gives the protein CSVEGSGGKNTEAFF.

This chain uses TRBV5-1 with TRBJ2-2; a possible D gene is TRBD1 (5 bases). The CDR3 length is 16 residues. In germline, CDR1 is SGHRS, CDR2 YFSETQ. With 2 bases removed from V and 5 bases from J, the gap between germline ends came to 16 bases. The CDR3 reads CASSFGHTASTGELFF. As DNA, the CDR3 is TGCGCCAGCAGCTTCGGACACACAGCTTCGACCGGGGAGCTGTTTTTT.

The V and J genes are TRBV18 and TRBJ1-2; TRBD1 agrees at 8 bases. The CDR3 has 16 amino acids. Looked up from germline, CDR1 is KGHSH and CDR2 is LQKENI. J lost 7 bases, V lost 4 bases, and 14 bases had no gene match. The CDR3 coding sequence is TGTGCCAGCTCACGAGCAGGGGGCCAGTTGGAGCGTGGCTACACCTTC. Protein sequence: CASSRAGGQLERGYTF.

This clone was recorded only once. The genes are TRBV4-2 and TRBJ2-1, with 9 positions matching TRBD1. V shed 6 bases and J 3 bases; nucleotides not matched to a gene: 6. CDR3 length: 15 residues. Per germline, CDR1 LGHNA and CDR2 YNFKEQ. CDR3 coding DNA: TGTGCCAGCAGTCTTGACAGGGGGGACTACAATGAGCAGTTCTTC. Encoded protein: CASSLDRGDYNEQFF.

Here the CDR3 reads CASRRTDGTYEQYF. CDR3 bases: TGTGCCAGCAGGCGGACAGACGGTACCTACGAGCAGTACTTC. The chain couples TRBV5-6 to TRBJ2-7; TRBD1 is a possible D gene (6 bases). Deletions cut 5 bases from V and 2 bases from J, with 14 bases between. In germline, CDR1 is SGHDT, CDR2 YYEEEE. The CDR3 runs to 14 residues. Full variable domain (rest looked up from reference TRBV5-6 and TRBJ2-7): DAGVTQSPTHLIKTRGQQVTLRCSPKSGHDTVSWYQQALGQGPQFIFQYYEEEERQRGNFPDRFSGHQFPNYSSELNVNALLLGDSALYLCASRRTDGTYEQYFGPGTRLTVT.

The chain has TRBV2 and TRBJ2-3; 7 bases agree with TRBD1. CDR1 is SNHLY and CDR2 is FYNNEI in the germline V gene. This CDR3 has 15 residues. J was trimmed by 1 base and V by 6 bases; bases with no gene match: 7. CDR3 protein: CASRKRQGRTDTQYF. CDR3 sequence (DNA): TGTGCCAGCAGGAAAAGACAGGGTCGCACAGATACGCAGTATTTT.

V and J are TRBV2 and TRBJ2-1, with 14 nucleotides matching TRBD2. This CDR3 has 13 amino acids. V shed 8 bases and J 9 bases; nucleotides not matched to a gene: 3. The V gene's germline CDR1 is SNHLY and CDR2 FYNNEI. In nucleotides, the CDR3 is TGTGCCAGCGGGACTAGCGGGAGTATTGAGCAGTTCTTC. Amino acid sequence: CASGTSGSIEQFF.

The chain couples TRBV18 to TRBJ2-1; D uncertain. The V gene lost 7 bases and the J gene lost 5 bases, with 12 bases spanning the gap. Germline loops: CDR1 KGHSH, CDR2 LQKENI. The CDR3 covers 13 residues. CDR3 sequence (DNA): TGTGCCAGCTTTACTACTTTAGACAATGAGCAGTTCTTC. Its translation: CASFTTLDNEQFF.

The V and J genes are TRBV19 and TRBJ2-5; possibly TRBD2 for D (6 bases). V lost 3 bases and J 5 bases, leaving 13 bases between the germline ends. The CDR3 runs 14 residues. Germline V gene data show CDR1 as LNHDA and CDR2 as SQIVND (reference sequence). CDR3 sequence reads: CASSILGGIETQYF. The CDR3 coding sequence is TGTGCCAGTAGTATCCTGGGGGGAATCGAGACCCAGTACTTC. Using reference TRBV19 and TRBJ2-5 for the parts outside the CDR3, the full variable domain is DGGITQSPKYLFRKEGQNVTLSCEQNLNHDAMYWYRQDPGQGLRLIYYSQIVNDFQKGDIAEGYSVSREKKESFPLTVTSAQKNPTAFYLCASSILGGIETQYFGPGTRLLVL.

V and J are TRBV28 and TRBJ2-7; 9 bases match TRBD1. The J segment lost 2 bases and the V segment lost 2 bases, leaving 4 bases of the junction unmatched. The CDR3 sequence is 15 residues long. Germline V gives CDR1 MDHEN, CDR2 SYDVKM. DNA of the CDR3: TGTGCCAGCAGTTTACCACGGGACAGGGCCTACGAGCAGTACTTC. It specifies CASSLPRDRAYEQYF.

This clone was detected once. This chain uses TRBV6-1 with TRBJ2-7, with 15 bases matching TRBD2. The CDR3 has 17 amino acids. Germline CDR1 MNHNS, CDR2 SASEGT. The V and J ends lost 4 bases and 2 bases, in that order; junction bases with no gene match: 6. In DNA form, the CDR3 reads TGTGCCAGCAGTGGAGGGACTAGCGGGAGGCGAGCCTACGAGCAGTACTTC. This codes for CASSGGTSGRRAYEQYF.